This TCR beta chain stems from a study of a mutant IDH1 vaccine in newly diagnosed glioma. Across the study: The first vaccination came 4-6 weeks after radiotherapy alone, or with temozolomide cycles. Pretreatment consisted of radiotherapy, temozolomide, or both, with most receiving both. Study observations and caveats: In 80% to 95% of patients, immune responses induced by the vaccine occurred.

Method: immunoSEQ multiplex PCR; TCRdb's copy keeps in-frame clones and lacks some. The table shows roughly 64,000 clones, with roughly four fifths occurring only once. Sample time point: week 35, safety follow-up. Doses comprised 300 ug of mutant IDH1 20-mer peptide each, plus topical imiquimod. Eight vaccine injections were given to patients in weeks 1, 3, 5, 7, 11, 15, 19 and 23. The CDR3 runs 14 residues. V lost 4 bases, J lost 5 bases, and 4 bases stayed unmatched. Germline CDR1 reads SEHNR; CDR2 reads FQNEAQ (reference sequence). About this clone itself: What it binds is unknown.

The chain carries TRBV7-9 and TRBJ2-2, with 7 bases that match TRBD2. Material: PBMCs, obtained from a glioma patient whose treatment included an IDH1 peptide vaccine. The receptor was derived from a man aged 45 to 65 with glioma. In DNA, the CDR3 is TGTGCCAGCAGCTCTTCGGGAGGAACCGGGGAGCTGTTTTTT. Its protein is CASSSSGGTGELFF. The full variable domain, in which reference TRBV7-9 and TRBJ2-2 provide the parts outside the CDR3, is DTGVSQNPRHKITKRGQNVTFRCDPISEHNRLYWYRQTLGQGPEFLTYFQNEAQLEKSRLLSDRFSAERPKGSFSTLEIQRTEQGDSAMYLCASSSSGGTGELFFGEGSRLTVL.